Listed below are T cell receptor beta chains from one sample, sequenced in a study of metastatic and nonmetastatic thyroid tumors. TCRdb re-called the PCR reads via MiXCR. The data contain approximately 6,000 clones, about 31% of them seen just once; the ten biggest clones take up approximately 16%. The specimen sequenced was adjacent normal tissue. These receptors all come from a female donor with papillary thyroid cancer or a benign thyroid nodule (not recorded which). Some clones in this sample may be carry-over from other donors' samples. Both conserved end residues are part of each CDR3. The order of the fields is D gene, J gene, V gene, clone size, CDR3 length, CDR3 protein, CDR3 DNA. The D gene is left open where the match is weak. Size is omitted from some rows. Given values are once, few, many or a class for expanded clones.

d_gene: .
j_gene: TRBJ2-7
v_gene: TRBV15
abundance: .
len: 15
CDR3aa: CATSRGTLGPGEQYF
CDR3nt: TGTGCCACCAGCAGAGGGACATTAGGGCCAGGGGAGCAGTACTTC

d_gene: TRBD1
j_gene: TRBJ1-4
v_gene: TRBV7-9
abundance: .
len: 14
CDR3aa: CASSSGGWNEKLFF
CDR3nt: TGTGCCAGCAGCTCAGGGGGATGGAATGAAAAACTGTTTTTT

d_gene: .
j_gene: TRBJ2-5
v_gene: TRBV6-5
abundance: few
len: 15
CDR3aa: CASSLTPGAQETQYF
CDR3nt: TGTGCCAGCAGTTTAACACCCGGGGCTCAAGAGACCCAGTACTTC

d_gene: TRBD2
j_gene: TRBJ2-7
v_gene: TRBV27
abundance: medium-sized
len: 18
CDR3aa: CASSLSVRGLAGSYEQYF
CDR3nt: TGTGCCAGCAGTTTATCGGTAAGAGGACTAGCGGGCTCCTACGAGCAGTACTTC

d_gene: TRBD1
j_gene: TRBJ2-1
v_gene: TRBV6-1
abundance: .
len: 16
CDR3aa: CASSERDRGLNNEQFF
CDR3nt: TGTGCCAGCAGTGAACGCGACAGGGGGCTAAACAATGAGCAGTTCTTC

d_gene: .
j_gene: TRBJ1-1
v_gene: TRBV10-1
abundance: medium-sized
len: 14
CDR3aa: CASILLGPNTEAFF
CDR3nt: TGCGCCAGCATTTTATTGGGGCCCAACACTGAAGCTTTCTTT

d_gene: TRBD1
j_gene: TRBJ1-2
v_gene: TRBV20-1
abundance: .
len: 14
CDR3aa: CSAAGGLAISGYTF
CDR3nt: TGCAGTGCTGCAGGGGGTTTAGCCATAAGTGGCTACACCTTC

d_gene: .
j_gene: TRBJ1-2
v_gene: TRBV6-5
abundance: large
len: 13
CDR3aa: CASSYGGNYGYTF
CDR3nt: TGTGCCAGCAGTTACGGGGGCAACTATGGCTACACCTTC

d_gene: TRBD2
j_gene: TRBJ2-1
v_gene: TRBV19
abundance: few
len: 15
CDR3aa: CASSIYGRSYNEQFF
CDR3nt: TGTGCCAGTAGTATCTACGGGAGGTCCTACAATGAGCAGTTCTTC

d_gene: TRBD2
j_gene: TRBJ2-7
v_gene: TRBV28
abundance: .
len: 15
CDR3aa: CASSLTAGVVDEQYF
CDR3nt: TGTGCCAGCAGTTTAACGGCGGGAGTCGTGGACGAGCAGTACTTC

d_gene: TRBD1
j_gene: TRBJ2-1
v_gene: TRBV9
abundance: medium-sized
len: 16
CDR3aa: CASSVTPGQGYNEQFF
CDR3nt: TGTGCCAGCAGCGTGACCCCGGGACAGGGATACAATGAGCAGTTCTTC

d_gene: TRBD2
j_gene: TRBJ2-1
v_gene: TRBV6-5
abundance: .
len: 16
CDR3aa: CASSYSGSGDDNEQFF
CDR3nt: TGTGCCAGCAGTTACTCGGGTAGCGGGGATGACAATGAGCAGTTCTTC

d_gene: .
j_gene: TRBJ2-7
v_gene: TRBV7-9
abundance: .
len: 14
CDR3aa: CASSLVGESYEQYF
CDR3nt: TGTGCCAGCAGCTTAGTGGGCGAATCCTACGAGCAGTACTTC

d_gene: .
j_gene: TRBJ2-2
v_gene: TRBV27
abundance: .
len: 15
CDR3aa: CASSLRGTNTGELFF
CDR3nt: TGTGCCAGCAGTTTGCGGGGTACTAACACCGGGGAGCTGTTTTTT

d_gene: .
j_gene: TRBJ2-2
v_gene: TRBV5-1
abundance: .
len: 17
CDR3aa: CASSPDNGFGRGGELFF
CDR3nt: TGCGCCAGCAGCCCGGACAATGGGTTCGGGCGGGGCGGGGAGCTGTTTTTT

d_gene: .
j_gene: TRBJ2-7
v_gene: TRBV5-4
abundance: .
len: 14
CDR3aa: CASSSEGRRYEQYF
CDR3nt: TGTGCCAGCAGCTCAGAGGGACGACGCTACGAGCAGTACTTC

d_gene: TRBD1
j_gene: TRBJ1-5
v_gene: TRBV19
abundance: medium-sized
len: 17
CDR3aa: CASMLTRDRGGGQPQHF
CDR3nt: TGTGCCAGTATGCTGACCCGGGACAGGGGGGGTGGCCAGCCCCAGCATTTT

d_gene: .
j_gene: TRBJ2-2
v_gene: TRBV20-1
abundance: medium-sized
len: 13
CDR3aa: CSASRVDTGELFF
CDR3nt: TGCAGTGCTAGTAGGGTGGACACCGGGGAGCTGTTTTTT